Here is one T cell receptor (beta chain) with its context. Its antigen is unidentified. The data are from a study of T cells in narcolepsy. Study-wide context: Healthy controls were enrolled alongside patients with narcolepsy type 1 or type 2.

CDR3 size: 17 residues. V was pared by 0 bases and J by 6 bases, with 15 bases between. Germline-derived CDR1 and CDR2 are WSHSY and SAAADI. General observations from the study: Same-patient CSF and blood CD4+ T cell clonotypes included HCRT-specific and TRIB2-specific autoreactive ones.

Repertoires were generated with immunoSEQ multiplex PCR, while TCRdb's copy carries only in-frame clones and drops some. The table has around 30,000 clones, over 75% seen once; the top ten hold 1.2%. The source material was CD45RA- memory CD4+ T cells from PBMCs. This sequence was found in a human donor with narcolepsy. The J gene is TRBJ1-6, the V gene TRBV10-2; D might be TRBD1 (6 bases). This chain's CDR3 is CASSESGQGLRNSPLHF. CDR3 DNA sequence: TGCGCCAGCAGTGAGTCTGGGCAGGGGTTACGTAATTCACCCCTCCACTTT.